This T cell receptor (beta chain) was observed in a study of immune heterogeneity within non-small cell lung tumors. Study-wide results and limits: Both recurring identical dominant CDR3 beta clonotypes and site-unique high-frequency clones were observed across tumor sites within a patient. A moderate but significant correlation was found, linking local T-cell clonality with local tumor mutational burden (R 0.3 to 0.35). Across individual patients, the high-frequency T-cell receptor beta clonotypes were largely distinct.

Bulk tumor genomic DNA served as template, at roughly 600 ng per sample. Several biopsies per primary tumor were taken during surgery, spaced as far apart as possible. Newly diagnosed with untreated non-small cell lung cancer, the patients underwent curative surgery. Patients with newly diagnosed non-small cell lung cancer who underwent surgery with curative intent served as donors. The CDR3 length is 13 residues. Trimming took off 5 bases at V and 2 bases at J, with 10 bases between the two ends. Using 32 V and 13 J primers, multiplex PCR amplified TCR beta CDR3. TCRdb independently ran MiXCR on the multiplex PCR reads; one entry per CDR3 protein. The data contain 30,000 to 40,000 distinct CDR3 sequences, about 29% of them singletons. This clonotype was seen repeatedly, ten times or more. Its antigen remains unknown.

The sequenced material came from lung tumor tissue. This clonotype originated in a man aged 35-49 years with non-small cell lung cancer. The chain links TRBV12-3 or TRBV12-4 to TRBJ2-7; TRBD1 is a possible D gene (5 bases). The CDR3 region has the DNA TGTGCCAGCAGTAAGACAGATACCTACGAGCAGTACTTC. It yields the protein CASSKTDTYEQYF.